The rows below give T cell receptor beta chains drawn from one sample of a study of CD8 T cells in ankylosing spondylitis. One entry per CDR3 protein results from TCRdb running MiXCR on the 5' RACE reads. Of approximately 190,000 distinct CDR3 sequences in the sample, 13% are singletons; the top ten hold 11%. Sequenced input: blood, either unsorted or a sorted T cell fraction (not recorded which). These receptors were taken from a female donor with ankylosing spondylitis or in good health (not recorded which). Both conserved end residues are part of each CDR3. Fields, in order: clone size, J gene, D gene, V gene, CDR3 protein, CDR3 DNA. D genes are given only for firm matches. The size field is filled for only some rows; it gives once, few, many or a size class.

abundance: -; j_gene: TRBJ2-5; d_gene: -; v_gene: TRBV29-1; CDR3aa: CSVEVQSETQYF; CDR3nt: TGCAGCGTTGAGGTCCAGTCGGAGACCCAGTACTTC
abundance: many; j_gene: TRBJ1-4; d_gene: TRBD1; v_gene: TRBV9; CDR3aa: CASSPQGAREKLFF; CDR3nt: TGTGCCAGCAGTCCACAGGGGGCTCGAGAAAAACTGTTTTTT
abundance: -; j_gene: TRBJ2-7; d_gene: -; v_gene: TRBV5-1; CDR3aa: CASRSDNYEQYF; CDR3nt: TGCGCCAGCAGGTCCGATAACTACGAGCAGTACTTC
abundance: few; j_gene: TRBJ2-1; d_gene: TRBD2; v_gene: TRBV2; CDR3aa: CASSTLGLAGVEQFF; CDR3nt: TGTGCCAGCAGTACCTTGGGACTAGCGGGAGTGGAGCAGTTCTTC
abundance: few; j_gene: TRBJ2-3; d_gene: -; v_gene: TRBV7-8; CDR3aa: CASSPGRERTQYF; CDR3nt: TGTGCCAGCAGCCCCGGGAGAGAGAGAACGCAGTATTTT
abundance: many; j_gene: TRBJ1-6; d_gene: TRBD1; v_gene: TRBV25-1; CDR3aa: CASSATGDSPLHF; CDR3nt: TGTGCCAGCAGTGCGACAGGGGATTCACCCCTCCACTTT
abundance: -; j_gene: TRBJ2-4; d_gene: TRBD2; v_gene: TRBV4-1; CDR3aa: CASSQPSGGKANIQYF; CDR3nt: TGCGCCAGCAGCCAGCCTAGCGGGGGGAAGGCAAACATTCAGTACTTC
abundance: -; j_gene: TRBJ2-7; d_gene: TRBD1; v_gene: TRBV13; CDR3aa: CASSPGQDDYEQYF; CDR3nt: TGTGCCAGCAGCCCGGGACAGGATGACTACGAGCAGTACTTC
abundance: few; j_gene: TRBJ2-4; d_gene: -; v_gene: TRBV7-2; CDR3aa: CASSQEILAKNIQYF; CDR3nt: TGTGCCAGCAGCCAGGAAATTCTAGCCAAAAACATTCAGTACTTC
abundance: many; j_gene: TRBJ1-1; d_gene: -; v_gene: TRBV9; CDR3aa: CASSVEGGAVTEAFF; CDR3nt: TGTGCCAGCAGCGTAGAGGGGGGGGCAGTCACTGAAGCTTTCTTT
abundance: few; j_gene: TRBJ2-5; d_gene: -; v_gene: TRBV15; CDR3aa: CATSSAGQYQETQYF; CDR3nt: TGTGCCACCAGCAGCGCGGGACAGTACCAAGAGACCCAGTACTTC
abundance: many; j_gene: TRBJ2-7; d_gene: TRBD1; v_gene: TRBV4-2; CDR3aa: CASSKEYRGLGEQYF; CDR3nt: TGTGCCAGCAGCAAGGAATACAGGGGGCTGGGAGAGCAGTACTTC
abundance: many; j_gene: TRBJ2-1; d_gene: -; v_gene: TRBV20-1; CDR3aa: CSATPGVRQYNEQFF; CDR3nt: TGCAGTGCTACCCCGGGGGTCCGCCAATACAATGAGCAGTTCTTC
abundance: -; j_gene: TRBJ2-7; d_gene: TRBD2; v_gene: TRBV7-2; CDR3aa: CASSNGLAGPYYEQYF; CDR3nt: TGTGCCAGCAGTAATGGACTAGCGGGACCCTACTACGAGCAGTACTTC
abundance: -; j_gene: TRBJ2-1; d_gene: -; v_gene: TRBV6-2/TRBV6-3; CDR3aa: CASSSRGYNEQFF; CDR3nt: TGTGCCAGCAGTTCGAGGGGTTACAATGAGCAGTTCTTC
abundance: many; j_gene: TRBJ2-7; d_gene: -; v_gene: TRBV5-1; CDR3aa: CASSVVFPPDEQYF; CDR3nt: TGCGCCAGCAGCGTTGTCTTCCCCCCGGACGAGCAGTACTTC
abundance: many; j_gene: TRBJ1-6; d_gene: -; v_gene: TRBV27; CDR3aa: CASSVVSSYNSPLHF; CDR3nt: TGTGCCAGCAGTGTCGTGAGCTCCTATAATTCACCCCTCCACTTT
abundance: many; j_gene: TRBJ2-1; d_gene: TRBD2; v_gene: TRBV3-1; CDR3aa: CASGTSGSSRNEQFF; CDR3nt: TGTGCCAGTGGGACTAGCGGGAGTTCGCGGAATGAGCAGTTCTTC
abundance: many; j_gene: TRBJ1-6; d_gene: TRBD1; v_gene: TRBV29-1; CDR3aa: CSVRGQENSPLHF; CDR3nt: TGCAGCGTGCGGGGACAGGAGAATTCACCCCTCCACTTT
abundance: many; j_gene: TRBJ1-5; d_gene: TRBD1; v_gene: TRBV28; CDR3aa: CASSETTDRGLRPQHF; CDR3nt: TGTGCCAGCAGCGAAACAACGGACAGGGGGTTACGGCCCCAGCATTTT
abundance: few; j_gene: TRBJ2-1; d_gene: TRBD2; v_gene: TRBV6-1; CDR3aa: CASSEGLAGTGSYNEQFF; CDR3nt: TGTGCCAGCAGTGAGGGACTAGCGGGGACGGGGTCCTACAATGAGCAGTTCTTC
abundance: many; j_gene: TRBJ2-1; d_gene: TRBD2; v_gene: TRBV9; CDR3aa: CASSVAGGRDEQFF; CDR3nt: TGTGCCAGCAGCGTAGCGGGCGGGAGAGATGAGCAGTTCTTC
abundance: -; j_gene: TRBJ2-1; d_gene: TRBD2; v_gene: TRBV28; CDR3aa: CASTLGASGSSYNEQFF; CDR3nt: TGTGCCAGCACCCTGGGGGCTAGCGGGAGCTCCTACAATGAGCAGTTCTTC
abundance: many; j_gene: TRBJ2-3; d_gene: -; v_gene: TRBV20-1; CDR3aa: CSAQHTDTQYF; CDR3nt: TGCAGTGCACAACACACAGATACGCAGTATTTT
abundance: many; j_gene: TRBJ1-3; d_gene: -; v_gene: TRBV15; CDR3aa: CATSRGREGLSGNTIYF; CDR3nt: TGTGCCACCAGCAGAGGACGAGAGGGGTTATCTGGAAACACCATATATTTT
abundance: few; j_gene: TRBJ1-5; d_gene: -; v_gene: TRBV20-1; CDR3aa: CSAEQAVNQPQHF; CDR3nt: TGCAGTGCTGAACAGGCAGTCAATCAGCCCCAGCATTTT
abundance: few; j_gene: TRBJ2-7; d_gene: -; v_gene: TRBV9; CDR3aa: CASSVEGGYTARLYEQYF; CDR3nt: TGTGCCAGCAGCGTAGAGGGTGGGTATACGGCTCGCCTTTACGAGCAGTACTTC
abundance: few; j_gene: TRBJ2-7; d_gene: -; v_gene: TRBV9; CDR3aa: CASSSREGQGLGEQHF; CDR3nt: TGTGCCAGCAGCTCCCGGGAGGGACAGGGCCTAGGTGAGCAGCACTTC
abundance: many; j_gene: TRBJ2-3; d_gene: -; v_gene: TRBV28; CDR3aa: CASGQADRETDTQYF; CDR3nt: TGTGCCAGCGGGCAGGCGGACAGAGAGACAGATACGCAGTATTTT
abundance: -; j_gene: TRBJ2-3; d_gene: TRBD2; v_gene: TRBV5-1; CDR3aa: CASSLGPLAGSDTQYF; CDR3nt: TGCGCCAGCAGCTTGGGCCCACTAGCGGGATCGGATACGCAGTATTTT
abundance: -; j_gene: TRBJ2-7; d_gene: -; v_gene: TRBV12-3/TRBV12-4; CDR3aa: CASSWISREQYF; CDR3nt: TGTGCCAGCAGTTGGATTAGTCGTGAGCAGTACTTC
abundance: many; j_gene: TRBJ1-2; d_gene: -; v_gene: TRBV9; CDR3aa: CASSGTVEGGYTF; CDR3nt: TGTGCCAGCAGCGGTACGGTTGAAGGTGGCTACACCTTC
abundance: few; j_gene: TRBJ2-5; d_gene: -; v_gene: TRBV7-2; CDR3aa: CASSPGVGLRETQYF; CDR3nt: TGTGCCAGCAGCCCCGGGGTCGGGTTACGGGAGACCCAGTACTTC
abundance: many; j_gene: TRBJ1-5; d_gene: -; v_gene: TRBV7-8; CDR3aa: CASSLGRGYSNQPQHF; CDR3nt: TGTGCCAGCAGCTTAGGAAGGGGGTATAGCAATCAGCCCCAGCATTTT
abundance: -; j_gene: TRBJ2-2; d_gene: -; v_gene: TRBV6-1; CDR3aa: CASRKDYLAGELFF; CDR3nt: TGTGCCAGCAGGAAGGACTACTTGGCCGGGGAGCTGTTTTTT
abundance: many; j_gene: TRBJ1-2; d_gene: -; v_gene: TRBV29-1; CDR3aa: CSVESGGYTF; CDR3nt: TGCAGCGTTGAATCAGGGGGCTACACCTTC
abundance: few; j_gene: TRBJ2-1; d_gene: -; v_gene: TRBV27; CDR3aa: CASSLFGGDNNEQFF; CDR3nt: TGTGCCAGCAGTTTGTTTGGCGGGGACAACAATGAGCAGTTCTTC
abundance: few; j_gene: TRBJ2-3; d_gene: -; v_gene: TRBV20-1; CDR3aa: CSARARILTDTQYF; CDR3nt: TGCAGTGCTAGAGCCAGAATTCTCACAGATACGCAGTATTTT
abundance: few; j_gene: TRBJ2-1; d_gene: -; v_gene: TRBV28; CDR3aa: CASSLLGGNEQFF; CDR3nt: TGTGCCAGCAGTTTGTTGGGGGGCAATGAGCAGTTCTTC
abundance: -; j_gene: TRBJ1-2; d_gene: -; v_gene: TRBV20-1; CDR3aa: CSANLVGYDYTF; CDR3nt: TGCAGTGCAAACCTAGTAGGCTATGACTACACCTTC
abundance: -; j_gene: TRBJ2-3; d_gene: -; v_gene: TRBV11-3; CDR3aa: CASSLESYTDTQYF; CDR3nt: TGTGCCAGCAGCTTAGAATCTTACACAGATACGCAGTATTTT
abundance: few; j_gene: TRBJ1-1; d_gene: TRBD1; v_gene: TRBV7-6; CDR3aa: CASSRRDSKNTEAFF; CDR3nt: TGTGCCAGCAGCCGCCGGGACAGCAAAAACACTGAAGCTTTCTTT
abundance: many; j_gene: TRBJ2-3; d_gene: TRBD2; v_gene: TRBV5-1; CDR3aa: CASRAGDADTQYF; CDR3nt: TGCGCCAGCAGGGCGGGAGACGCAGATACGCAGTATTTT
abundance: many; j_gene: TRBJ2-7; d_gene: TRBD2; v_gene: TRBV5-1; CDR3aa: CASSQRGPGDEQYF; CDR3nt: TGCGCCAGCAGCCAGCGGGGGCCCGGGGACGAGCAGTACTTC
abundance: -; j_gene: TRBJ2-2; d_gene: -; v_gene: TRBV4-3; CDR3aa: CASSQVAGTGELFF; CDR3nt: TGCGCCAGCAGCCAAGTCGCGGGAACCGGGGAGCTGTTTTTT
abundance: few; j_gene: TRBJ2-2; d_gene: TRBD1; v_gene: TRBV7-2; CDR3aa: CASSILRGLGTGELFF; CDR3nt: TGTGCCAGCAGCATACTCAGGGGGCTGGGCACCGGGGAGCTGTTTTTT
abundance: -; j_gene: TRBJ2-7; d_gene: TRBD2; v_gene: TRBV4-2; CDR3aa: CASSQDTASGPSEQYF; CDR3nt: TGTGCCAGCAGCCAAGATACCGCTAGCGGACCCTCTGAGCAGTACTTC
abundance: many; j_gene: TRBJ2-5; d_gene: -; v_gene: TRBV7-3; CDR3aa: CASSYSHRVETQYF; CDR3nt: TGTGCCAGCAGCTACAGTCACAGGGTAGAGACCCAGTACTTC
abundance: many; j_gene: TRBJ2-1; d_gene: -; v_gene: TRBV5-1; CDR3aa: CASSPGPTAVYNEQFF; CDR3nt: TGCGCCAGCAGCCCTGGGCCCACAGCCGTTTACAATGAGCAGTTCTTC
abundance: -; j_gene: TRBJ1-3; d_gene: -; v_gene: TRBV20-1; CDR3aa: CSAGRGLPSGNTIYF; CDR3nt: TGCAGTGCTGGCCGGGGCCTCCCCTCTGGAAACACCATATATTTT
abundance: many; j_gene: TRBJ2-7; d_gene: -; v_gene: TRBV24-1; CDR3aa: CATRDSPHSTYEQYF; CDR3nt: TGTGCCACCAGAGATTCTCCCCACAGTACCTACGAGCAGTACTTC
abundance: few; j_gene: TRBJ2-5; d_gene: TRBD2; v_gene: TRBV5-5; CDR3aa: CASSSRLAGAQETQYF; CDR3nt: TGTGCCAGCAGCTCACGACTAGCGGGGGCCCAAGAGACCCAGTACTTC
abundance: -; j_gene: TRBJ2-7; d_gene: -; v_gene: TRBV2; CDR3aa: CASSDGPLSSYEQYF; CDR3nt: TGTGCCAGCAGTGACGGCCCGCTGAGCTCCTACGAGCAGTACTTC
abundance: -; j_gene: TRBJ1-1; d_gene: TRBD1; v_gene: TRBV5-1; CDR3aa: CASSLGETGGLNTEAFF; CDR3nt: TGCGCCAGCAGCTTGGGGGAGACAGGGGGCTTGAACACTGAAGCTTTCTTT